This TCR beta chain originates from a study of cytomegalovirus exposure and HLA in healthy donors. About the research overall: Unique TCR beta sequences numbering about 100 million came from roughly 180 million T cells in an earlier analysis.

PCR was performed using 60 Vbeta and 13 Jbeta primers. Sequencing used immunoSEQ multiplex PCR; TCRdb keeps in-frame clones, though not all of them. The sample comprises roughly 100,000 clones, roughly 77% of which are singletons, and 10% rests with the top ten. The germline V gene encodes CDR1 MNHNY and CDR2 SVGAGI (reference sequence). The CDR3 length is 13 residues. V was pared by 0 bases and J by 8 bases, with 10 bases between. Whole-study results and caveats: The productive fraction for most TCR beta V segments was about 90% or about 30% in an earlier analysis. According to the study, approximately 150 TCR beta chains were cytomegalovirus-associated.

Unrecorded immune exposures were likely, despite nominal health at sampling. In its sample, this clone was seen a few times. What it binds is unknown. The material sequenced was PBMCs. The chain is built from TRBV6-6 and TRBJ1-1; tentative D call: TRBD1 (5 bases). The clonotype comes from a young woman in good health and CMV-seropositive. For the CDR3, the DNA is TGTGCCAGCAGTTACTCGCTGACAGACGAAGCTTTCTTT. Translated: CASSYSLTDEAFF.